Listed below are T cell receptor beta chains from one sample, sequenced in a study of OX40 agonist ivuxolimab in advanced cancers. TCRdb keeps only in-frame clones here, not all; method: immunoSEQ multiplex PCR. The sample comprises roughly 70,000 clones, around 87% of which are singletons, and 2% rests with the top ten. Specimen: CD4+ or CD8+ T cells sorted from blood, collected in a trial of the OX40 agonist ivuxolimab. These receptors all come from an adult with an advanced solid tumor such as melanoma, head and neck, liver or kidney cancer. CDR3s include the opening cysteine and the closing phenylalanine or tryptophan. A D gene is named only where the DNA matches it firmly. Only part of the rows carry a size: once, few, many, or a class if the clone is expanded.

clone_size j_call v_call d_call cdr3_aa cdr3_nt
NA TRBJ1-4 TRBV6-5 NA CASSYLPQLGNEKLFF TGTGCCAGCAGTTACCTTCCGCAGCTGGGGAATGAAAAACTGTTTTTT
NA TRBJ1-3 TRBV11-2 TRBD1 CASSATGAGNTIYF TGTGCCAGCAGCGCAACAGGGGCTGGAAACACCATATATTTT
NA TRBJ2-3 TRBV13 NA CASSPGGNTDTQYF TGTGCCAGCAGTCCCGGGGGAAACACAGATACGCAGTATTTT
NA TRBJ1-5 TRBV6-1 NA CASTKDFYQPQHF TGTGCCAGTACAAAGGACTTTTATCAGCCCCAGCATTTT
NA TRBJ1-5 TRBV30 NA CAWSVWAAAPQHF TGTGCCTGGAGTGTATGGGCGGCAGCTCCCCAGCATTTT
NA TRBJ2-7 TRBV7-3 NA CASGEIRPGYEQYF TGTGCCAGCGGGGAGATACGGCCGGGATACGAGCAGTACTTC
NA TRBJ2-4 TRBV6-5 NA CASSADSIAKNIQYF TGTGCCAGCAGTGCGGACAGTATAGCCAAAAACATTCAGTACTTC
NA TRBJ1-6 TRBV5-1 NA CASSLEGNSSPLHF TGCGCCAGCAGCTTGGAAGGAAACTCCTCACCCCTCCACTTT
NA TRBJ2-7 TRBV6-1 NA CASSGGRAGTYEQYF TGTGCCAGCAGTGGAGGACGTGCCGGAACCTACGAGCAGTACTTC
few TRBJ2-3 TRBV10-3 TRBD2 CAISETNPWSSGTSTDTQYF TGTGCCATCAGTGAGACCAATCCCTGGTCTAGCGGGACTAGCACAGATACGCAGTATTTT
NA TRBJ2-5 TRBV6-1 TRBD2 CASSEVGMMGGRTNQETQYF TGTGCCAGCAGTGAAGTGGGAATGATGGGCGGGAGGACCAATCAAGAGACCCAGTACTTC
NA TRBJ2-2 TRBV10-3 TRBD1 CAISVSTGGKNTGELFF TGTGCCATCAGTGTATCGACAGGGGGGAAAAACACCGGGGAGCTGTTTTTT
NA TRBJ2-5 TRBV5-1 TRBD1 CASSPRTGAETQYF TGCGCCAGCAGCCCGAGGACAGGGGCAGAGACCCAGTACTTC
NA TRBJ2-3 TRBV4-1 TRBD2 CASSQEVPLAGGTYTQYF TGCGCCAGCAGCCAAGAAGTCCCTCTAGCGGGGGGGACCTATACGCAGTATTTT
once TRBJ2-1 TRBV7-3 TRBD2 CASSLVGSGGGEQFF TGTGCCAGCAGCTTAGTAGGTAGCGGGGGCGGGGAGCAGTTCTTC
NA TRBJ1-3 TRBV7-9 NA CASSQVQIIDGNTIYF TGTGCCAGCAGCCAAGTACAGATCATCGATGGAAACACCATATATTTT
few TRBJ2-6 TRBV19 NA CASSINSGANVLTF TGTGCCAGTAGTATTAACTCTGGGGCCAACGTCCTGACTTTC
NA TRBJ2-5 TRBV11-3 TRBD1 CASSSRDRETQYF TGTGCCAGCAGCTCCCGGGACAGGGAGACCCAGTACTTC
NA TRBJ1-5 TRBV18 NA CASSPPNQPQHF TGTGCCAGCTCCCCCCCCAATCAGCCCCAGCATTTT
NA TRBJ1-3 TRBV5-4 NA CASSQDSRGSSGNTIYF TGTGCCAGCAGCCAAGATTCAAGGGGTTCTTCTGGAAACACCATATATTTT
NA TRBJ1-6 TRBV15 TRBD1 CATSKDRGNSPLHF TGTGCCACCAGCAAAGACAGGGGCAATTCACCCCTCCACTTT
NA TRBJ1-1 TRBV29-1 TRBD1 CSVDGDRGSLGNTEAFF TGCAGCGTTGATGGGGACAGGGGGAGTTTAGGGAACACTGAAGCTTTCTTT
NA TRBJ1-3 TRBV6-6 NA CASSYSIQGHGNTIYF TGTGCCAGCAGTTACTCGATCCAGGGGCATGGAAACACCATATATTTT
NA TRBJ1-2 TRBV6-5 NA CASSGGYGYTF TGTGCCAGCAGTGGGGGGTATGGCTACACCTTC
NA TRBJ2-1 TRBV7-2 TRBD1 CASSWEGQGVYNEQFF TGTGCCAGCAGCTGGGAGGGACAGGGGGTCTACAATGAGCAGTTCTTC
once TRBJ1-4 TRBV5-6 NA CASSLGAGANEKLFF TGTGCCAGCAGCTTGGGGGCAGGAGCTAATGAAAAACTGTTTTTT
NA TRBJ2-7 TRBV4-2 NA CASSQVTTAYEQYF TGTGCCAGCAGCCAAGTGACAACAGCCTACGAGCAGTACTTC
NA TRBJ2-7 TRBV6-5 TRBD2 CAISGTLGEQYF TGTGCCATTAGCGGGACCCTTGGGGAGCAGTACTTC
NA TRBJ2-3 TRBV4-2 NA CASSQGETGLVFTSDTQYF TGTGCCAGCAGCCAAGGAGAGACAGGACTAGTCTTTACATCGGATACGCAGTATTTT
NA TRBJ2-3 TRBV5-1 NA CASSGEGFADTQYF TGCGCCAGCAGTGGTGAGGGGTTTGCAGATACGCAGTATTTT
NA TRBJ2-5 TRBV29-1 TRBD2 CSVEEASGRAQYF TGCAGCGTTGAAGAGGCTAGCGGGAGGGCGCAGTACTTC
once TRBJ1-2 TRBV7-9 TRBD1 CASSLSTGGLGGYTF TGTGCCAGCAGCCTATCGACAGGGGGACTCGGAGGCTACACCTTC
few TRBJ1-2 TRBV6-1 NA CASSPSRQGGYGYTF TGTGCCAGCAGTCCCTCACGGCAGGGAGGCTATGGCTACACCTTC
NA TRBJ2-3 TRBV5-1 NA CASSLGGGGDTQYF TGCGCCAGCAGCTTGGGAGGGGGAGGAGATACGCAGTATTTT
NA TRBJ2-5 TRBV11-2 TRBD2 CASSPTSSGETQYF TGTGCCAGCAGCCCGACTAGCTCCGGGGAGACCCAGTACTTC
once TRBJ1-1 TRBV11-3 NA CASSLGSGTAFF TGTGCCAGCAGCTTAGGATCGGGGACCGCTTTCTTT
once TRBJ1-4 TRBV2 NA CARGGEPAGNEKLFF TGTGCCAGAGGCGGGGAACCGGCGGGAAATGAAAAACTGTTTTTT
NA TRBJ1-1 TRBV28 NA CASIHGTGSSTEAFF TGTGCCAGCATCCACGGGACGGGGTCGAGCACTGAAGCTTTCTTT
NA TRBJ1-5 TRBV28 NA CASGTVGRVGSGQPQHF TGTGCCAGCGGGACTGTGGGCCGGGTTGGGTCGGGGCAGCCCCAGCATTTT
NA TRBJ2-3 TRBV7-2 NA CASSRGGFTDTQYF TGTGCCAGCAGCCGTGGGGGCTTCACAGATACGCAGTATTTT
NA TRBJ2-7 TRBV28 NA CASSPPGTGTYEQYF TGTGCCAGCAGCCCACCTGGGACTGGGACCTACGAGCAGTACTTC
NA TRBJ1-5 TRBV30 NA CAWRAPGGNQPQHF TGTGCCTGGAGAGCCCCAGGAGGTAATCAGCCCCAGCATTTT
NA TRBJ2-7 TRBV28 TRBD1 CASSGTGGFYEQYF TGTGCCAGTTCCGGGACAGGGGGATTCTACGAGCAGTACTTC
NA TRBJ1-5 TRBV2 NA CASSGDGDNQPQHF TGTGCCAGCAGCGGAGACGGAGACAATCAGCCCCAGCATTTT
once TRBJ1-3 TRBV18 NA CASQDGPIHSGNTIYF TGTGCCAGCCAGGACGGACCAATTCACTCTGGAAACACCATATATTTT
few TRBJ1-1 TRBV28 NA CASSDRLEAFF TGTGCCAGCAGTGACAGGTTGGAAGCTTTCTTT
NA TRBJ2-5 TRBV10-3 NA CAISESGGAVKTQYF TGTGCCATCAGTGAGTCGGGGGGGGCGGTGAAGACCCAGTACTTC
few TRBJ1-2 TRBV5-4 TRBD1 CASILQGDSHGYTF TGTGCCAGCATCCTTCAGGGGGACAGTCATGGCTACACCTTC
NA TRBJ2-5 TRBV6-1 TRBD2 CASSGRLAGLQETQYF TGTGCCAGCAGTGGAAGACTAGCGGGACTACAAGAGACCCAGTACTTC
few TRBJ1-6 TRBV6-1 TRBD1 CASSERTGDRLPLHF TGTGCCAGCAGTGAGCGGACAGGGGACAGGTTGCCCCTCCACTTT
NA TRBJ1-3 TRBV27 NA CASSLGGGSSGNTIYF TGTGCCAGCAGTTTAGGAGGGGGTAGCTCTGGAAACACCATATATTTT
NA TRBJ2-3 TRBV29-1 NA CSVRLGDTQYF TGCAGCGTTCGACTCGGAGATACGCAGTATTTT
NA TRBJ2-1 TRBV2 TRBD1 CASREPRDRENGSYNEQFF TGTGCCAGCAGAGAGCCTAGGGACAGGGAAAACGGCTCCTACAATGAGCAGTTCTTC
NA TRBJ2-6 TRBV12-5 NA CASAVAGANVLTF TGTGCTAGTGCAGTAGCTGGGGCCAACGTCCTGACTTTC
NA TRBJ2-3 TRBV27 NA CASGTRRTGAITDTQYF TGTGCCAGCGGGACTAGAAGGACAGGGGCAATTACAGATACGCAGTATTTT